These 31 T cell receptor beta chains were all obtained from the same sample, sequenced in a study of blood T cell repertoires in COVID-19. TCRdb's table, derived via immunoSEQ multiplex PCR, lists solely in-frame clones and lacks some. The top ten hold less than 6% of the sample, which has around 200,000 clones, over 70% seen once. Sequenced input: peripheral blood. The receptors originated from a woman in her 70s with acute or convalescent COVID-19.

This clone turned up a few times. The V gene is TRBV28, the J gene TRBJ2-5; 10 nucleotides match TRBD2. The CDR3 is made up of 18 amino acids. V trimming: 5 bases; J trimming: 3 bases; junction bases outside the gene matches: 15. Germline V gene sequence: CDR1 MDHEN, CDR2 SYDVKM. The CDR3 nucleotides read TGTGCCAGCAGTCCCAATCCCGGCAGGACTAGCGGTAAAGAGACCCAGTACTTC. This translates into CASSPNPGRTSGKETQYF.

This chain uses TRBV28 with TRBJ1-5; D unclear. The CDR3 contains 12 residues. Germline V gene sequence: CDR1 MDHEN, CDR2 SYDVKM. Trimming pared 8 bases from V and 0 bases from J, leaving 5 bases between. CDR3 protein: CASSYSNQPQHF. The CDR3 DNA is TGTGCCAGCTCCTATAGCAATCAGCCCCAGCATTTT.

V gene TRBV15 combines with J gene TRBJ2-2, with D maybe TRBD2 (6 bases). Trimming stripped 0 bases from V and 5 bases from J, with 13 bases between. Germline CDR1 and CDR2: LNHNV and YYDKDF (reference sequence). This CDR3 has 16 amino acids. Written as DNA, the CDR3 is TGTGCCACCAGCAGAGATCAAGGACGGGGGACCGGGGAGCTGTTTTTT. As protein: CATSRDQGRGTGELFF. The complete variable domain, with remaining parts taken from reference TRBV15 and TRBJ2-2, reads DAMVIQNPRYQVTQFGKPVTLSCSQTLNHNVMYWYQQKSSQAPKLLFHYYDKDFNNEADTPDNFQSRRPNTSFCFLDIRSPGLGDTAMYLCATSRDQGRGTGELFFGEGSRLTVL.

V gene TRBV11-3 combines with J gene TRBJ2-2; D unresolved. There are 13 residues in the CDR3. Germline V gene lookup returns CDR1 SGHNT and CDR2 YENEEA. Trimming removed 3 bases at V and 6 bases at J, with 8 bases between. The CDR3 protein is CASSFSTSGELFF. CDR3 coding DNA: TGTGCCAGCAGCTTCAGTACGTCCGGGGAGCTGTTTTTT.

CDR3 DNA: TGCGCCAGCAGCCAAGACAGCTCCTACAATGAGCAGTTCTTC. Translating gives CASSQDSSYNEQFF. The chain combines TRBV4-1 with TRBJ2-1; D remains ambiguous. The CDR3 loop spans 14 amino acids. Between the trimmed V and J ends, which lost 0 bases and 0 bases, there was a span of 3 bases. CDR1 MGHRA and CDR2 YSYEKL come from the germline V gene.

The CDR3 protein is CASSSRTGNTGELFF. The CDR3, as DNA: TGCGCCAGCAGCTCCAGGACAGGGAACACCGGGGAGCTGTTTTTT. J is TRBJ2-2 and V is TRBV5-1, with TRBD1 matching over 7 bases. Looked up from germline, CDR1 is SGHRS and CDR2 is YFSETQ. The CDR3 length is 15 residues. V lost 3 bases to trimming and J lost 1 base; unmatched junction nucleotides: 3.

The chain uses TRBV5-4 and TRBJ2-1; TRBD2 aligns across 7 bases. The CDR3 contains 15 residues. From germline, CDR1 is SGHNT and CDR2 YYREEE (reference sequence). Germline trimming cut 0 bases from V and 3 bases from J; bases unmatched to any gene: 3. The CDR3 DNA follows: TGTGCCAGCAGCTTGGGGGCTAGCGGCTACAATGAGCAGTTCTTC. This codes for CASSLGASGYNEQFF.

J is TRBJ2-7 and V is TRBV29-1; D uncertain. V was shortened by 0 bases and J by 0 bases, with 3 bases between the two germline ends. Germline lookup yields CDR1 SQVTM and CDR2 ANQGSEA. This CDR3 is 12 amino acids long. The CDR3 coding sequence is TGCAGCGTTGAAGATAGCTCCTACGAGCAGTACTTC. This gives the protein CSVEDSSYEQYF.

This rearrangement joins TRBV19 to TRBJ2-2, with TRBD1 identical over 9 bases. The germline V gene has CDR1 LNHDA and CDR2 SQIVND (reference sequence). V was pared by 10 bases and J by 2 bases, with 8 bases of the junction left unmatched. This CDR3 comprises 15 residues. The DNA for the CDR3 is TGTGCCATTCAACAGGGGGCGGGAAACACCGGGGAGCTGTTTTTT. This encodes CAIQQGAGNTGELFF.

The V and J genes are TRBV20-1 and TRBJ2-1; the D gene is possibly TRBD2 (6 bases). This CDR3 is built from 14 residues. The germline CDR1 and CDR2 sequences are DFQATT and SNEGSKA (reference sequence). The ends were cut back, 3 bases at V and 1 base at J, with 10 bases in the middle. The CDR3 reads CSASRGRSYNEQFF. The CDR3 DNA is TGCAGTGCTAGTCGAGGGAGGTCCTACAATGAGCAGTTCTTC.

The chain joins TRBV9 to TRBJ2-6; D gene unclear. Germline assignment: CDR1 SGDLS and CDR2 YYNGEE. CDR3 size: 16 residues. Trimming removed 3 bases from V and 3 bases from J, with 13 bases in between. The CDR3 spells CASSASTLFGANVLTF. CDR3 nucleotide sequence: TGTGCCAGCAGCGCCTCGACATTATTTGGGGCCAACGTCCTGACTTTC.

The chain uses TRBV29-1 and TRBJ2-1; 10 bases agree with TRBD2. Germline CDR1 is SQVTM and CDR2 is ANQGSEA. Trimming cost V 4 bases and J 5 bases; bases outside gene matches: 2. The CDR3 spans 13 residues. The CDR3 spells CSVGLAGDNEQFF. As DNA, the CDR3 is TGCAGCGTTGGTCTAGCGGGAGACAATGAGCAGTTCTTC.

This clone appeared a single time. The V and J genes are TRBV7-6 and TRBJ2-1, with 7 bases aligning to TRBD1. Unmatched junction bases numbered 4, after V lost 5 bases and J lost 0 bases. Germline assignment: CDR1 SGHVS and CDR2 FNYEAQ. This CDR3 comprises 15 residues. CDR3 sequence (DNA): TGTGCCAGCAGCATAGGGGGCGCCTCCTACAATGAGCAGTTCTTC. It encodes CASSIGGASYNEQFF.

This clone was found a few times. The gene calls are TRBV10-1 and TRBJ2-7; 11 bases are shared with TRBD2. Germline lookup yields CDR1 WNHNN and CDR2 SYGVQD (reference sequence). V dropped 2 bases and J dropped 3; count of bases not matched to a gene: 0. The length of the CDR3 is 14 residues. In nucleotides, the CDR3 is TGCGCCAGCAGTGAGGGACTAGCGGGCTACGAGCAGTACTTC. This codes for CASSEGLAGYEQYF.

The rearrangement joins TRBV7-2 to TRBJ2-2; 9 bases map to TRBD2. The germline V gene encodes CDR1 SGHTA and CDR2 FQGNSA. This CDR3 spans 16 amino acids. V lost 5 bases to trimming and J lost 1 base; unmatched junction nucleotides: 5. This CDR3 reads CASSPSGRRNTGELFF. Written as DNA, the CDR3 is TGTGCCAGCAGCCCCAGCGGGAGGAGGAACACCGGGGAGCTGTTTTTT.

The chain combines TRBV19 with TRBJ1-5; D may be TRBD1 (5 bases). The V and J ends lost 7 bases and 0 bases respectively, with 13 bases between them. CDR3 size: 15 residues. Germline CDR1 LNHDA, CDR2 SQIVND (reference sequence). CDR3: CASTLGGGSNQPQHF. CDR3 DNA: TGTGCCAGTACCCTAGGCGGGGGTAGCAATCAGCCCCAGCATTTT.

The V and J genes are TRBV10-2 and TRBJ2-1; possibly TRBD1 for D (6 bases). V lost 6 bases to trimming and J lost 0 bases, with 18 bases between them. The CDR3 extends over 17 amino acids. Germline loops: CDR1 WSHSY, CDR2 SAAADI. The CDR3 here is CASREGTTPSSYNEQFF. The CDR3 DNA reads TGCGCCAGCAGGGAAGGGACAACCCCTAGCTCCTACAATGAGCAGTTCTTC.

The chain carries TRBV5-4 and TRBJ2-3, with 11 bases identical to TRBD2. The CDR3 loop spans 17 amino acids. The J segment lost 4 bases and the V segment lost 0 bases, leaving 7 bases of the junction unmatched. The germline V gene has CDR1 SGHNT and CDR2 YYREEE (reference sequence). The CDR3 coding sequence is TGTGCCAGCAGCTTGGCCAGGCTAGCGGGAGGTTCAGATACGCAGTATTTT. Amino acids: CASSLARLAGGSDTQYF.

This chain uses TRBV6-5 with TRBJ1-5, with D hard to call. The CDR3 totals 15 residues. The germline V gene has CDR1 MNHEY and CDR2 SVGAGI. Trimming left V 0 bases short and J 7 bases short, with 13 bases between. In DNA form, the CDR3 reads TGTGCCAGCAGTTACTCGTCCGGTTTCGGGCAGCCCCAGCATTTT. Translating gives CASSYSSGFGQPQHF.

The CDR3 DNA reads as TGTGCCAGCAGCTTCCCCCGGGACTCCTATGGCTACACCTTC. This gives the protein CASSFPRDSYGYTF. This chain links TRBV5-4 with TRBJ1-2; D might be TRBD1 (5 bases). Trimming left V 2 bases short and J 4 bases short, with 12 bases between. Germline V CDR1 and CDR2: SGHNT, YYREEE (reference sequence). The CDR3 has 14 residues.

This clone appeared once. The chain recombines TRBV24-1 with TRBJ2-1; 7 nucleotides agree with TRBD1. This CDR3 has 17 residues. Germline V gene lookup returns CDR1 KGHDR and CDR2 SFDVKD. After removal of 1 base from V and 5 bases from J, the junction contained 10 bases not matched to a gene. This CDR3 reads CATSDFETGASNNEQFF. The CDR3 DNA is TGTGCCACCAGTGATTTTGAAACAGGGGCCTCAAACAATGAGCAGTTCTTC.

The DNA of the CDR3 is TGCGCCAGCACCACCCAGGGCATCCCCCCCCAAGAGACCCAGTACTTC. It specifies CASTTQGIPPQETQYF. The chain joins TRBV5-1 to TRBJ2-5; D possibly corresponds to TRBD1 (5 bases). Germline V lookup: CDR1 SGHRS, CDR2 YFSETQ. Trimming took 6 bases from V and 1 from J, leaving 19 bases between them. The CDR3 sequence is 16 residues long.

As for this clone: At one end, the junction sequence differs from germline, possibly due to a read error. The chain has TRBV5-1 and TRBJ2-1; TRBD2 matches at 7 bases. The germline gives CDR1 SGHRS, CDR2 YFSETQ. The CDR3 has 13 residues. CDR3 in amino acids: CASSLRDYYEQFF. As DNA, the CDR3 is TGCGCCAGCAGCTTGAGGGACTACTATGAGCAGTTCTTC.

As regards this clone: This same CDR3 is encoded by further DNA sequences in the sample. CDR3 DNA: TGTGCCAGCAGCTTAGTGGTTAGCGGGAGGTCTAGCTCCTACGAGCAGTACTTC. Its translation: CASSLVVSGRSSSYEQYF. The V and J genes are TRBV11-2 and TRBJ2-7, with 10 bases identical to TRBD2. Per the germline V gene, CDR1 is SGHAT and CDR2 is FQNNGV. Trimming removed 1 base from V and 0 bases from J; junction bases left unmatched: 9. The CDR3 loop spans 18 amino acids.

The chain uses TRBV11-2 and TRBJ2-1; 8 positions match TRBD2. The CDR3 covers 15 residues. CDR1 and CDR2 from the germline V gene are SGHAT and FQNNGV. With V trimmed by 2 bases and J by 5 bases, 5 bases remained unmatched. The CDR3 coding sequence is TGTGCCAGCAGCTTAAGCGGGAGTAGCCACAATGAGCAGTTCTTC. Translating it yields CASSLSGSSHNEQFF.

The chain links TRBV6-5 to TRBJ1-5; 7 bases line up with TRBD1. CDR3 size: 12 residues. The V gene's germline CDR1 is MNHEY and CDR2 SVGAGI. The ends lost 8 bases at V and 4 bases at J; junction bases unmatched: 2. CDR3 region: CASWGQNQPQHF. DNA of the CDR3: TGTGCCAGCTGGGGACAGAATCAGCCCCAGCATTTT.

By share of the sample, this clone is large. The chain has TRBV10-3 and TRBJ2-7; TRBD2 matches 11 bases. CDR3 length equals 17 residues. Per the germline V gene, CDR1 is ENHRY and CDR2 is SYGVKD. V gave up 4 bases and J gave up 1 base; unmatched junction bases: 9. Here the CDR3 reads CAISGGTSGAPSYEQYF. The CDR3 nucleotides read TGTGCCATCAGTGGGGGGACTAGCGGAGCCCCATCCTACGAGCAGTACTTC.

The DNA for the CDR3 is TGTGCCAGCAGCCAAGTGCAGGGTGGAGGGAGCTACACCTTC. This sequence encodes CASSQVQGGGSYTF. The chain couples TRBV3-1 (or the pseudogene TRBV3-2) to TRBJ1-2, with D tentatively TRBD1 (5 bases). Germline CDR1 is LGHDT and CDR2 is YNNKEL (reference sequence). The V end lost 1 base, the J end lost 9 bases, and 15 bases lay between the germline ends. This CDR3 is built from 14 residues.

CDR3: CASSHRQGRYNEQFF. CDR3 coding DNA: TGTGCCAGCAGCCACCGACAGGGACGGTACAATGAGCAGTTCTTC. The chain carries TRBV5-6 and TRBJ2-1; 7 positions agree with TRBD1. The germline CDR1 and CDR2 sequences are SGHDT and YYEEEE. With V trimmed by 4 bases and J by 4 bases, 8 bases remained unmatched. The CDR3 is 15 amino acids. The full variable domain, with the rest looked up from reference TRBV5-6 and TRBJ2-1, is DAGVTQSPTHLIKTRGQQVTLRCSPKSGHDTVSWYQQALGQGPQFIFQYYEEEERQRGNFPDRFSGHQFPNYSSELNVNALLLGDSALYLCASSHRQGRYNEQFFGPGTRLTVL.

This clone was seen only once. The chain has TRBV19 and TRBJ1-1, with D perhaps matching TRBD1 (5 bases). From germline, CDR1 is LNHDA and CDR2 SQIVND (reference sequence). With 10 bases removed from V and 4 bases from J, the gap between germline ends came to 13 bases. The CDR3 length is 12 residues. CDR3 sequence reads: CATGGLRTEAFF. The CDR3 nucleotides read TGTGCCACCGGGGGGTTACGCACTGAAGCTTTCTTT.

Here the CDR3 DNA reads TGTGCCAGCAGCTTGGCCGGGGGTGTCGAACGAAACACCATATATTTT. Its protein is CASSLAGGVERNTIYF. The chain combines TRBV5-4 with TRBJ1-3; D is possibly TRBD1 (5 bases). CDR3 length: 16 residues. Trimming removed 0 bases from V and 5 bases from J, with 15 bases in between. Germline lookup yields CDR1 SGHNT and CDR2 YYREEE (reference sequence).